This T cell receptor (beta chain) originates from a study of cytomegalovirus exposure and HLA in healthy donors. Study as a whole: A prior study identified approximately 120 million unique TCR beta sequences from about 180 million T cells. General study results and limits: A classifier reportedly called cytomegalovirus status with high sensitivity and specificity.

Primers included in the PCR were 60 Vbeta and 13 Jbeta primers. Sequencing used immunoSEQ multiplex PCR; TCRdb keeps in-frame clones, though not all of them. The repertoire holds just over 95,000 clones, with roughly 79% as singletons. CDR3 size: 17 residues. Trimming left V 4 bases short and J 1 base short, with 20 bases between. Per the germline V gene, CDR1 is SGHAT and CDR2 is FQNNGV. As for this clone: The antigen is undetermined.

The sequence derives from a woman in her 40s in good health and CMV-seronegative. This chain links TRBV11-2 with TRBJ2-7, with D possibly TRBD2 on 5 matching bases. The sample was PBMCs. In DNA form, the CDR3 reads TGTGCCAGCAGCTCGCAGGAGGATGGCAGACTTTCCTACGAGCAGTACTTC. This gives the protein CASSSQEDGRLSYEQYF. The complete variable domain, with remaining parts taken from reference TRBV11-2 and TRBJ2-7, reads EAGVAQSPRYKIIEKRQSVAFWCNPISGHATLYWYQQILGQGPKLLIQFQNNGVVDDSQLPKDRFSAERLKGVDSTLKIQPAKLEDSAVYLCASSSQEDGRLSYEQYFGPGTRLTVT.